This T cell receptor beta chain was identified during a study of siplizumab effects on memory and regulatory T cells. Study-wide background: Researchers set up mixed lymphocyte reactions in pairs, giving siplizumab at 0.95 to 1 ug/mL or leaving out drug.

For approximately six days at 37°C, the mixed lymphocyte reaction cells were kept in coculture. This clone was counted only a few times. The antigen remains unidentified. Sequenced by immunoSEQ multiplex PCR; TCRdb stores in-frame clones only, minus some. Among about 19,000 clones listed, about 45% were seen once. Germline CDR1 and CDR2: SGHDT and YYEEEE. V lost 4 bases, J lost 8 bases, and 15 bases lay in between. The CDR3 runs 13 residues. V is TRBV5-6 and J is TRBJ1-2; D is perhaps TRBD1 (5 bases). This TCR was sampled from a human donor in good health; the cells came from an allogeneic mixed lymphocyte reaction. Some clones in this sample may be carry-over from other donors' samples. Sequenced sample: CFSE-low (dividing) CD4+ T cells sorted from an allogeneic mixed lymphocyte reaction. The CDR3 region has the DNA TGTGCCAGCAGCCTCATGGGGGTTTTGGGCTACACCTTC. It encodes CASSLMGVLGYTF.